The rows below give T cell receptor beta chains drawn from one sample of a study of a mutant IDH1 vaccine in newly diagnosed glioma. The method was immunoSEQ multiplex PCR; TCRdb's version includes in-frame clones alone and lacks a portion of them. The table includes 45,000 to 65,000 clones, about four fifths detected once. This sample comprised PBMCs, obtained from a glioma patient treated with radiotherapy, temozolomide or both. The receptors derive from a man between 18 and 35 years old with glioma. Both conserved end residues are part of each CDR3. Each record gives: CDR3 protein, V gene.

CDR3: CASSFIRQDTNTGELFF
V: TRBV13

CDR3: CASTRGTNTEAFF
V: TRBV7-2

CDR3: CASSLDRSSYEQYF
V: TRBV28

CDR3: CASSYGVTEAFF
V: TRBV6-6

CDR3: CASSVSSLGNDEKLFF
V: TRBV9

CDR3: CAWSVPPQRTEAFF
V: TRBV30

CDR3: CASSLVRANTGELFF
V: TRBV5-6

CDR3: CASSEEVTFRYGYTF
V: TRBV5-1

CDR3: CASSLHSRNHYGYTF
V: TRBV27

CDR3: CASSFTGVRTGELFF
V: TRBV5-6

CDR3: CAAGSGANVLTF
V: TRBV2

CDR3: CAWSHDSRDTEAFF
V: TRBV30

CDR3: CASSLRDQADTQYF
V: TRBV27

CDR3: CASRKGNNQPQHF
V: TRBV6-5

CDR3: CASSVGSGSGYTF
V: TRBV9

CDR3: CAISESGGSVSEQFF
V: TRBV10-3

CDR3: CASSLRDSPYNEQFF
V: TRBV27

CDR3: CASSEWPNYGYTF
V: TRBV25-1

CDR3: CASSLGTYSTGELFF
V: TRBV5-8

CDR3: CASSQEGEGYTF
V: TRBV4-3